This note documents a single T cell receptor (beta chain) sequence. This clonotype was counted a single time. Its specific antigen is unknown. No much larger clone exists at a distance of one base, and base qualities are not known. One read alone provides weak support. V and J are truncated by 3 bases and 5 bases respectively, leaving an intervening sequence of 28 bases. The cysteine opens and the phenylalanine closes a CDR3 of 19 amino acids. Just the 57-base CDR3 DNA is kept, in frame starting at base 1. Libraries of naive CD8 T cells were generated from roughly 18,000 to 920,000 sorted cells, with 10%, 30% or 50% of the purified RNA used. Naive CD8 T cells, defined as CD8+CD4-CCR7+CD45RA+, were FACS-sorted into RLT Plus buffer on a BD FACSAria II. Approximately 9 TCR copies' worth of Jurkat RNA were spiked into roughly 19,000-1,000,000 naive CD8 T cell samples to test detection sensitivity. Enrichment of CD8 T cells was done with RosetteSep CD8+ T Cell Enrichment Cocktail plus Ficoll-Paque, and ACK red cell lysis came afterward.

The data were obtained in a study of molecular identifiers for immune sequencing clone quantification (dated by TCRdb to the late 2010s). Study-wide context: For a replicate experiment, RNA from 20,000 or 100,000 naive CD8 T cells was divided into five aliquots, and four of the five aliquots were sequenced. The study was a methods study using CD8 T cells to benchmark molecular-identifier clustering-based TCR repertoire sequencing (MIDCIRS) and TCR RNA copy counting. The investigation overall reported the following: In CMV-specific effector cells, clones with more than 20 RNA copies contained over 99% of molecules, whereas in naive cells such clones contained under 1% of molecules. Modeling estimated 2.5 to 3.5 recovered TCR RNA copies per cell, compared with about 10 by digital PCR, which implies about 32% capture efficiency. A single cell's worth of spiked-in Jurkat TCR RNA was reported detectable even among some 920,000 naive CD8 T cells. Without barcode sub-clustering, chimeric consensus sequences inflated TCR diversity; chimeras reached as high as 47%. The naive libraries included spiked-in Jurkat TCR RNA (10 copies' worth), and this Jurkat TCR RNA is not part of the donor repertoire. The sizes of highly expanded clones could end up underestimated when identical TCR molecules share a barcode.

Receptor amplification or capture employed PCR. Sequencing used a NextSeq 500. Preparation of bulk TCR libraries followed a previously described approach, with the TCR primers listed in Table S5. Purification of total RNA was performed with the Qiagen AllPrep DNA/RNA kit. Before analysis, reads from multiple sequencing runs of the same library were pooled. Per the source publication's procedure: Reads were retained only if an exact TCR constant sequence was present, and the retained reads were trimmed to 150 nt and grouped according to their 12-nt molecular barcodes. Reads in each barcode group were sub-clustered using a 15% Levenshtein threshold, and a quality-weighted consensus sequence was built for each RNA molecule. Non-functional sequences were removed, as were lower-count sequences one edit away from another. On the basis of fitting two negative binomial distributions, barcode sub-clusters with fewer than 20% of the maximum read count were discarded. TCRdb passed the public sequencing reads through fastp at Q25 and MiXCR, retaining productive beta sequences. Each record represents a unique CDR3 protein, reported with the most common genes and DNA among its rows. The V and J calls come from TCRdb's annotation, not from the publication. The sample profile shows under 600,000 distinct CDR3 sequences; approximately 25% of them were found once. The ten largest clones represent approximately 0.76% of the sample.

This TCR derives from a human donor in good health. Some libraries in this study had Jurkat cell RNA spiked in. The sample was naive CD8+ T cells from blood, with Jurkat cell RNA spiked in. What the cell subset or site label conveys for this sample: FACS-sorted CD8+CD4-CCR7+CD45RA+ naive T cells. The chain was built from TRBV12-3 or TRBV12-4 and TRBJ2-5, and possibly TRBD1, on 7 matching bases. The CDR3 loop reads CASSFDQGGRRDNLETQYF. The nucleotide sequence reads TGTGCCAGCAGTTTTGATCAGGGGGGCAGACGGGATAATTTGGAGACCCAGTACTTC.